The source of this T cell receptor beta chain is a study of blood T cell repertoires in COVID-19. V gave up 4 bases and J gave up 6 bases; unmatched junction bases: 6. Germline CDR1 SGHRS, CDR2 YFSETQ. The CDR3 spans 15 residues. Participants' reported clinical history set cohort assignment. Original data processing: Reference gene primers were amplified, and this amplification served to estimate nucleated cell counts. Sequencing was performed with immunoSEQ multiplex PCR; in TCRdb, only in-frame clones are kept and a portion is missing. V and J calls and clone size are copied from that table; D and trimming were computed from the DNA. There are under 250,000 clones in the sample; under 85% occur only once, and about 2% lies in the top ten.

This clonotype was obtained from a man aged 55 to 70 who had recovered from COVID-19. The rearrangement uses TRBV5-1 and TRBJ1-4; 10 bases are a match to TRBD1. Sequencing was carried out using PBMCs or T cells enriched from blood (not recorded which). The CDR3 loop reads CASSKDRGDDEKLFF. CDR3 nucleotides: TGCGCCAGCAGCAAGGACAGGGGGGACGATGAAAAACTGTTTTTT. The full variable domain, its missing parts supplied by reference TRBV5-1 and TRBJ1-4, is KAGVTQTPRYLIKTRGQQVTLSCSPISGHRSVSWYQQTPGQGLQFLFEYFSETQRNKGNFPGRFSGRQFSNSRSEMNVSTLELGDSALYLCASSKDRGDDEKLFFGSGTQLSVL.